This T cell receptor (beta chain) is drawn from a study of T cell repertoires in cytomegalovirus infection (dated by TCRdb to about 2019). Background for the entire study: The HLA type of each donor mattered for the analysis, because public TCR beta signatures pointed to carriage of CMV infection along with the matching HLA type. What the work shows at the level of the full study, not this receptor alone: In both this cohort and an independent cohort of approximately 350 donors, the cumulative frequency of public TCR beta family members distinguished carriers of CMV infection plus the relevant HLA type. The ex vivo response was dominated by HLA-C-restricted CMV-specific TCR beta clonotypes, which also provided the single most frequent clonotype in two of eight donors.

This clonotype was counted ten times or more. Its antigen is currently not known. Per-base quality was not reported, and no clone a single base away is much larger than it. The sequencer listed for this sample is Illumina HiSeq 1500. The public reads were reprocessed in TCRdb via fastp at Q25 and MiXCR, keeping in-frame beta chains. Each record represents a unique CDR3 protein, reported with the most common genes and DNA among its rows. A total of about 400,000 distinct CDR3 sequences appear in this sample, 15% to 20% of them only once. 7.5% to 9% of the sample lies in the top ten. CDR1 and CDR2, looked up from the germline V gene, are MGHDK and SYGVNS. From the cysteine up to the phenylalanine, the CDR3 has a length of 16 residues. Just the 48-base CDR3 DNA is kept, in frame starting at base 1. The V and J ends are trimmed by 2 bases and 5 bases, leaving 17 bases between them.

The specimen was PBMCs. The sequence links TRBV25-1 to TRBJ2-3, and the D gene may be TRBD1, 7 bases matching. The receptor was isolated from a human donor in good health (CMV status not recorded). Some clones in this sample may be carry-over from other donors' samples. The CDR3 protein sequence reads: CASSELGGRGRDTQYF. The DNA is TGTGCCAGCAGTGAACTGGGGGGTAGGGGGCGAGATACGCAGTATTTT.